This TCR beta chain was profiled in a study of cytomegalovirus exposure and HLA in healthy donors. Background on the study: Researchers previously reported finding 90 million to 120 million unique TCR beta sequences from about 200 million T cells. Within an early data release were tens of millions of unique TCRs drawn from HLA-typed donors.

Germline V gene sequence: CDR1 GTSNPN, CDR2 SVGIG (reference sequence). The ends were cut back, 0 bases at V and 0 bases at J, with 11 bases in the middle. The CDR3 extends over 16 amino acids. PCR amplification relied on 60 Vbeta primers (plus 13 Jbeta primers). Sequencing was performed with immunoSEQ multiplex PCR; in TCRdb, only in-frame clones are kept and a portion is missing. Of 100,000 to 150,000 clones in the sample, more than 65% were seen once. Sequenced sample: PBMCs. The chain is built from TRBV30 and TRBJ1-4; weak D call: TRBD1 (6 bases). The clonotype originates from an older woman in good health and CMV-seropositive. The CDR3 reads CAWSVRGQSTNEKLFF. The CDR3 coding sequence is TGTGCCTGGAGTGTACGCGGACAGTCAACTAATGAAAAACTGTTTTTT.